This T cell receptor beta chain emerged from a study of T-cell reconstitution after alpha-beta-depleted transplantation in children. Study-level points and caveats: T-cell counts and diversity at one year following transplant were attributed mainly to newly produced T cells. At around two months after transplant, the alpha-beta T cells were reportedly derived from several hundred expanded clones that came from non-depleted graft cells. TCRbeta diversity was high at day 60 in some patients (a result of surviving recipient T cells and thymic progenitors).

V was shortened by 5 bases and J by 4 bases, with 23 bases between the two germline ends. This CDR3 has 17 residues. Germline V gene sequence: CDR1 SGHVS, CDR2 FNYEAQ. In this sample, this clonotype turned up a few times. Its antigen remains unknown. Using unique molecular identifiers, the investigators prepared the TCRbeta library. TCRdb independently ran MiXCR on the PCR reads; one entry per CDR3 protein. The sample includes hundreds of thousands of distinct CDR3 sequences, less than 15% of them seen just once. V and J are TRBV7-6 and TRBJ2-5, with D tentatively TRBD1 (6 bases). The origin of this receptor is a girl aged 2-9 years with congenital amegakaryocytic thrombocytopenia, due to receive a stem cell transplant. Sequencing was performed on PBMCs, taken before TCRalphabeta/CD19-depleted stem cell transplant. The CDR3 region has the DNA TGTGCCAGCAGCATGATTCGAGGGGGTAAAAGAGGAGAGACCCAGTACTTC. Amino acid sequence: CASSMIRGGKRGETQYF. The whole variable domain, remainder taken from reference TRBV7-6 and TRBJ2-5, is GAGVSQSPRYKVTKRGQDVALRCDPISGHVSLYWYRQALGQGPEFLTYFNYEAQQDKSGLPNDRFSAERPEGSISTLTIQRTEQRDSAMYRCASSMIRGGKRGETQYFGPGTRLLVL.